The clone carrying this T cell receptor beta chain was seen many times. Its specificity is not known. The sample belongs to a study of metastatic and nonmetastatic thyroid tumors. Study overall: Across blood and tumor or nodule tissue, repertoires from malignant and benign thyroid patients were compared with one another. Study results and caveats: Within blood and tumor, benign nodules reportedly had significantly lower TCR beta diversity than malignant thyroid tumors did.

TCRdb called clones again from the PCR reads with MiXCR. This table has around 35,000 clones, roughly 17% appearing once. Germline-derived CDR1 and CDR2 are LNHDA and SQIVND (reference sequence). The CDR3 contains 17 residues. V lost 1 base and J lost 0, with 10 bases in between. No treatment of any kind had been given to any patient before thyroid surgery. The receptor was derived from a male donor with papillary thyroid cancer or a benign thyroid nodule (not recorded which). Some clones in this sample may be carry-over from other donors' samples. The rearrangement joins TRBV19 to TRBJ1-6; D is undetermined. Sequenced: blood. CDR3 sequence: CASSIGLLSSYNSPLHF. In nucleotides, the CDR3 is TGTGCCAGTAGTATAGGATTATTGAGCTCCTATAATTCACCCCTCCACTTT.